What follows are 5 T cell receptor beta chains derived from one specimen sequenced in a study of early T cells in non-severe SARS-CoV-2 infection. A single record per CDR3 protein comes from TCRdb applying MiXCR to the 5' RACE reads. Of about 110,000 distinct CDR3 sequences listed, about 12% are singletons. What was sequenced was whole blood. Receptors were obtained from an adult who was a healthcare worker with PCR-confirmed SARS-CoV-2 infection or an uninfected control (not recorded which).

The chain couples TRBV2 to TRBJ2-1; possible D gene TRBD2, 5 bases. This CDR3 contains 13 residues. V was shortened by 8 bases and J by 14 bases, with 22 bases between the two germline ends. Germline CDR1 SNHLY, CDR2 FYNNEI. CDR3 in amino acids: CASQDSPSTLEFF. The CDR3 DNA sequence: TGTGCCAGCCAGGACTCGCCCTCAACTTTGGAGTTCTTC.

This clonotype was detected only a few times. The genes are TRBV11-2 and TRBJ2-7; D gene unclear. The CDR3 spans 13 residues. The V gene's germline CDR1 is SGHAT and CDR2 FQNNGV. V was pared by 1 base and J by 7 bases, with 11 bases between. The DNA for the CDR3 is TGTGCCAGCAGCTTAGGGTTCGTTGGGGAGCAGTACTTC. Translation: CASSLGFVGEQYF.

Comments on this clonotype: Just one base apart from a much larger clone, this may be a read error. The chain has TRBV5-5 and TRBJ2-1; no firm D call. Deletions cut 4 bases from V and 9 bases from J, with 5 bases between. There are 10 residues in the CDR3. Per the germline V gene, CDR1 is SGHKS and CDR2 is YYEKEE (reference sequence). The CDR3 reads CASSHVEQFF. DNA for the CDR3: TGTGCCAGCAGCCACGTTGAGCAGTTCTTC. The variable domain in full, completed from reference TRBV5-5 and TRBJ2-1, reads DAGVTQSPTHLIKTRGQQVTLRCSPISGHKSVSWYQQVLGQGPQFIFQYYEKEERGRGNFPDRFSARQFPNYSSELNVNALLLGDSALYLCASSHVEQFFGPGTRLTVL.

This chain connects TRBV29-1 to TRBJ2-1; 10 bases match TRBD2. The V gene end was trimmed by 3 bases and the J gene end by 6 bases; junction bases not matched to a gene: 5. This CDR3 contains 14 residues. Per the germline V gene, CDR1 is SQVTM and CDR2 is ANQGSEA. CDR3 sequence reads: CSVDFSGRANEQFF. CDR3 bases: TGCAGCGTTGATTTCAGCGGGAGGGCCAATGAGCAGTTCTTC.

CDR3 coding DNA: TGTGCCAGCAGTTCGGCAGGGATAAGTTCCGATACGCAGTATTTT. Translated, it gives CASSSAGISSDTQYF. The chain combines TRBV28 with TRBJ2-3, with D possibly being TRBD1 (5 bases). The CDR3 has 15 residues. Germline-derived CDR1 and CDR2 are MDHEN and SYDVKM. Trimming cost V 4 bases and J 6 bases, with 17 bases left between them.